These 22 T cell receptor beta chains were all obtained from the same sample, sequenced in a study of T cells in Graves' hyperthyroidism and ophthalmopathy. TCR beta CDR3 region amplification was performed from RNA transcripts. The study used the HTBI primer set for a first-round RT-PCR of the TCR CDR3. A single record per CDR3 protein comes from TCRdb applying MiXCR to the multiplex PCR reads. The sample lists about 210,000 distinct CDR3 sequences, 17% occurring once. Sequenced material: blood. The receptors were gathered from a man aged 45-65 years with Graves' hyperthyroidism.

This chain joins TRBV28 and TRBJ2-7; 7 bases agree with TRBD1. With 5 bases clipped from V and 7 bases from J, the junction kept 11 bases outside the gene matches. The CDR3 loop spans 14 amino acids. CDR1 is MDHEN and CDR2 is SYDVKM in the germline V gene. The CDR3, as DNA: TGTGCCAGCAGTGCTGCCGGGACAGTTCGGGAGCAGTACTTC. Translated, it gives CASSAAGTVREQYF.

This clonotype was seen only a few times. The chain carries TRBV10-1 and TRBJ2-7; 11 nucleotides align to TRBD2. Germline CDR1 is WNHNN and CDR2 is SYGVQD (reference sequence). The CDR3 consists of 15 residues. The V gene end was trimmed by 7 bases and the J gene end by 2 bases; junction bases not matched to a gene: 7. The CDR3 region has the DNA TGCGCCAGCACCACTACTAGCGGGAGCACCTACGAGCAGTACTTC. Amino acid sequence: CASTTTSGSTYEQYF.

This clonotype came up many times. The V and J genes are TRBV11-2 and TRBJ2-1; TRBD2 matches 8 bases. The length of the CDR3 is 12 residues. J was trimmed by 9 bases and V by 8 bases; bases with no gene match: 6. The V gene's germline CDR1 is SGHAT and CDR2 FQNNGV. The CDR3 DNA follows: TGTGCCAGCGGGACTAGGTTCAGTGAGCAGTTCTTC. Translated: CASGTRFSEQFF.

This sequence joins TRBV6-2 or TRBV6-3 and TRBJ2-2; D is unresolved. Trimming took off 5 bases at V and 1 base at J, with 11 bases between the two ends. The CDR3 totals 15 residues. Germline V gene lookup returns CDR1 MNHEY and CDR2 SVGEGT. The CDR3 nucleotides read TGTGCCAGCAGTCCGTCGACGGAGAACACCGGGGAGCTGTTTTTT. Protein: CASSPSTENTGELFF.

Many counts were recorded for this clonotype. In DNA form, the CDR3 reads TGCGCCAGCAGCTTGTCCGACCTGACCCTTGACGAGCAGTACTTC. This translates into CASSLSDLTLDEQYF. This chain links TRBV5-1 with TRBJ2-7; D is unresolved. This CDR3 has 15 amino acids. Trimming stripped 1 base from V and 5 bases from J, with 16 bases between. Germline values: CDR1 SGHRS, CDR2 YFSETQ.

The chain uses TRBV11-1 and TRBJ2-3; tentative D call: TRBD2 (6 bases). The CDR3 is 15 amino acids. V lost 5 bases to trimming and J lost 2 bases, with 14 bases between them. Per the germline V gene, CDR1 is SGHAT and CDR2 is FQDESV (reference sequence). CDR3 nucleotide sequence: TGTGCCAGCAGCCCTCGGGACTTTATCACAGATACGCAGTATTTT. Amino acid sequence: CASSPRDFITDTQYF.

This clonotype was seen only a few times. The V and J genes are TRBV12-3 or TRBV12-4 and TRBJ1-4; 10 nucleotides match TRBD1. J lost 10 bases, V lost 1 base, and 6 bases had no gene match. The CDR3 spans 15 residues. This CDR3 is CASSLETGGDGKLFF. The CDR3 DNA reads TGTGCCAGCAGTTTAGAGACAGGGGGCGATGGAAAACTGTTTTTT.

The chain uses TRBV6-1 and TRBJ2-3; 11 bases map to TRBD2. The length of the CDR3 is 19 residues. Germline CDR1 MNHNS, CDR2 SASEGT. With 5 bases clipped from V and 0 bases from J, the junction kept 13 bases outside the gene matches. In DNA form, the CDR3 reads TGTGCCAGCAGTTATCTTCCGGGACTAGCGGACCCTAGCACAGATACGCAGTATTTT. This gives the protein CASSYLPGLADPSTDTQYF.

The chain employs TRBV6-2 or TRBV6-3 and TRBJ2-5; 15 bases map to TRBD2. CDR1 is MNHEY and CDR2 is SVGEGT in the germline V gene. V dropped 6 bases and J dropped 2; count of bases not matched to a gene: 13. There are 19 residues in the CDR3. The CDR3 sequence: CASRAPLGTSGRLQETQYF. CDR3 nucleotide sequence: TGTGCCAGCAGAGCCCCACTAGGGACTAGCGGGAGGCTTCAAGAGACCCAGTACTTC.

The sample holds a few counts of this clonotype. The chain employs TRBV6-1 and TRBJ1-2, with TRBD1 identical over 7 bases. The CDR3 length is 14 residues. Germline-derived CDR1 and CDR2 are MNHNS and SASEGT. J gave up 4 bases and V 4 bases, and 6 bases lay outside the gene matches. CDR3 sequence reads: CASSVYRGSYGYTF. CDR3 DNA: TGTGCCAGCAGTGTCTACAGGGGTAGCTATGGCTACACCTTC.

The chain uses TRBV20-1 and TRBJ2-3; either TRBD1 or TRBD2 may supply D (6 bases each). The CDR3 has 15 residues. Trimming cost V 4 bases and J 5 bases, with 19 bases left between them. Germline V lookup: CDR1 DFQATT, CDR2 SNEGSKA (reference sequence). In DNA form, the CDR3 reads TGCAGTGCTATTAATCCGGGGGCGGGTGGAGATACGCAGTATTTT. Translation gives CSAINPGAGGDTQYF.

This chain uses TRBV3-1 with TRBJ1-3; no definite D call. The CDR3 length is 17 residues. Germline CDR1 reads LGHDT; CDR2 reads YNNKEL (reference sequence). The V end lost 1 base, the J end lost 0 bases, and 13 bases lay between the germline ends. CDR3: CASSQVGLGGSGNTIYF. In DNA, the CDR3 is TGTGCCAGCAGCCAAGTAGGGCTCGGAGGCTCTGGAAACACCATATATTTT.

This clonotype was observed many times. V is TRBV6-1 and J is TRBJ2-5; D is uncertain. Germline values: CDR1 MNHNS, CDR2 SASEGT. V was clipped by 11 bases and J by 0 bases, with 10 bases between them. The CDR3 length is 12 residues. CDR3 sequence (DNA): TGTGCCTCCACGCGGTACCAAGAGACCCAGTACTTC. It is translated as CASTRYQETQYF.

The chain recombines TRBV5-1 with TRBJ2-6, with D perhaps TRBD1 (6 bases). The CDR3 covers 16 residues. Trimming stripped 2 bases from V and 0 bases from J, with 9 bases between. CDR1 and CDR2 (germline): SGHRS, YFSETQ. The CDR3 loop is CASSLGQHSGANVLTF. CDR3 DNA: TGCGCCAGCAGCTTAGGACAGCACTCTGGGGCCAACGTCCTGACTTTC.

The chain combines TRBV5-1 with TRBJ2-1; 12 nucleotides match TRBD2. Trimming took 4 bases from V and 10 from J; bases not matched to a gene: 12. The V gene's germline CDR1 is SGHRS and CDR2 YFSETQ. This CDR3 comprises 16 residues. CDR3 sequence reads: CASSPFLLAGGGEQFF. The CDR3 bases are TGCGCCAGCAGCCCCTTCCTCCTAGCGGGAGGGGGAGAGCAGTTCTTC. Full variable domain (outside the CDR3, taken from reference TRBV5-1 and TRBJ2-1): KAGVTQTPRYLIKTRGQQVTLSCSPISGHRSVSWYQQTPGQGLQFLFEYFSETQRNKGNFPGRFSGRQFSNSRSEMNVSTLELGDSALYLCASSPFLLAGGGEQFFGPGTRLTVL.

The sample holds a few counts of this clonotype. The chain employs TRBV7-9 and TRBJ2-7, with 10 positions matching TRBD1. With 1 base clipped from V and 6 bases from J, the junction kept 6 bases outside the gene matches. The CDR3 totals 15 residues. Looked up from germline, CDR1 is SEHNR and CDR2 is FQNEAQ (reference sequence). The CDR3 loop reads CASSLGGTGDLEQYF. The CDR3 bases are TGTGCCAGCAGCTTAGGAGGGACAGGGGACCTCGAGCAGTACTTC.

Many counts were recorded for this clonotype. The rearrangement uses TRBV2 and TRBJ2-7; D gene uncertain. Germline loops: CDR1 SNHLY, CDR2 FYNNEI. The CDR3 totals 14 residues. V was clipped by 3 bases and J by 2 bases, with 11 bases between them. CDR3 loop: CASSERRLPYEQYF. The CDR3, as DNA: TGTGCCAGCAGTGAGAGGCGGCTACCCTACGAGCAGTACTTC.

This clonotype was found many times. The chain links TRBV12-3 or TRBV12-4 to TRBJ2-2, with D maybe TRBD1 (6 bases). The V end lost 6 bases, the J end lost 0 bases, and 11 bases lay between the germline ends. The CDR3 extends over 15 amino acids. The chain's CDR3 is CASRSGTSNTGELFF. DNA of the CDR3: TGTGCCAGCAGGTCCGGGACATCGAACACCGGGGAGCTGTTTTTT.

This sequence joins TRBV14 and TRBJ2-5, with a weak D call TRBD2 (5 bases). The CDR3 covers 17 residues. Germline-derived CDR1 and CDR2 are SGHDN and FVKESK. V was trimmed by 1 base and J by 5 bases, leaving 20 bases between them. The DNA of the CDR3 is TGTGCCAGCAGCCAAGGCAGAAGCGGATATTTACTTGAGACCCAGTACTTC. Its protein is CASSQGRSGYLLETQYF.

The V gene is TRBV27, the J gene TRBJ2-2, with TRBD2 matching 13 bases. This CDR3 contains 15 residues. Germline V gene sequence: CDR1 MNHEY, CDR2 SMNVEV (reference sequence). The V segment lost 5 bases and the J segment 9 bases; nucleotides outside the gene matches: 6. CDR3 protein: CASSPGTSGTRELFF. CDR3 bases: TGTGCCAGCAGTCCCGGGACTAGCGGGACCCGGGAGCTGTTTTTT.

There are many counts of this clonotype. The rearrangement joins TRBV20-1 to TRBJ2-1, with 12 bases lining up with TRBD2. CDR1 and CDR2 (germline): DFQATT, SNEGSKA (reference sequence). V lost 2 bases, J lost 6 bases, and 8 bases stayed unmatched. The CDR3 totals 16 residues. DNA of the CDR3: TGCAGTGCTAGAAGGTGGACTAGCGGGATGGTCAATGAGCAGTTCTTC. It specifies CSARRWTSGMVNEQFF.

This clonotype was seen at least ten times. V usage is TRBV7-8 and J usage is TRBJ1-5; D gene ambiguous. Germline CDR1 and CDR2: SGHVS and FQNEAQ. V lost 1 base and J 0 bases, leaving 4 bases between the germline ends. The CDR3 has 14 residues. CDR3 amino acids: CASSLGNSNQPQHF. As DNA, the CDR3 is TGTGCCAGCAGCTTAGGGAATAGCAATCAGCCCCAGCATTTT.